This T cell receptor (beta chain) was sequenced for a study of T cell responses to AZD1222 COVID-19 vaccine. Libraries were prepared by immunoSEQ multiplex PCR; TCRdb keeps only in-frame clonotypes and omits some of them. The sample lists 180,000 or so clones; 75% to 90% were seen once. Study observations and caveats: Across spike, vaccine-associated CD4 TCRs were found, dominant at 160-218 and 743-854.

As concerns this clone: No antigen is known for it.

From germline, CDR1 is MDHEN and CDR2 SYDVKM. The V and J ends lost 7 bases and 5 bases, in that order; junction bases with no gene match: 10. This CDR3 spans 15 amino acids. Source: peripheral blood, taken 28 days after the second dose of the MenACWY control vaccine. The sequence was obtained from an adult who received the MenACWY meningococcal vaccine as a control. The V and J genes are TRBV28 and TRBJ2-5; 10 nucleotides match TRBD2. This CDR3 is CASKKGTSVLETQYF. CDR3 in DNA: TGTGCCAGCAAGAAGGGGACTAGCGTCTTGGAGACCCAGTACTTC.